One and the same sample provided the 26 T cell receptor beta chains below, sequenced in a study of lymphopenia after photon versus proton radiotherapy. Produced via immunoSEQ multiplex PCR; TCRdb's table is partial and in-frame only. The table has about 61,000 clones, about 90% seen once. Source: peripheral blood, taken from a patient treated with photon-based radiotherapy. These receptors originate from a man in his forties with gastric cancer.

The V and J genes are TRBV7-6 and TRBJ2-4, with D maybe TRBD2 (6 bases). The V end lost 2 bases, the J end lost 6 bases, and 20 bases lay between the germline ends. The CDR3 extends over 17 amino acids. Germline V gene lookup returns CDR1 SGHVS and CDR2 FNYEAQ. CDR3 nucleotides: TGTGCCAGCAGCTTAAATCCTGGACCCCCGCGGGGAAACATTCAGTACTTC. Protein: CASSLNPGPPRGNIQYF.

This rearrangement joins TRBV4-1 to TRBJ2-5; D uncertain. V lost 4 bases, J lost 2 bases, and 20 bases lay in between. CDR3 size: 17 residues. The V gene's germline CDR1 is MGHRA and CDR2 YSYEKL. CDR3 loop: CASSPKENMRSQETQYF. The CDR3 region has the DNA TGCGCCAGCAGCCCGAAGGAGAATATGCGGAGTCAAGAGACCCAGTACTTC.

This chain uses TRBV5-1 with TRBJ2-3, with D possibly TRBD1 on 5 matching bases. V dropped 1 base and J dropped 5 bases, with 14 bases sitting between them. Germline V gene data show CDR1 as SGHRS and CDR2 as YFSETQ. The CDR3 is 15 amino acids. CDR3 DNA: TGCGCCAGCAGCTTGAGGGGCCTCCCAGGAGATACGCAGTATTTT. It is translated as CASSLRGLPGDTQYF. The whole variable domain, remainder taken from reference TRBV5-1 and TRBJ2-3, is KAGVTQTPRYLIKTRGQQVTLSCSPISGHRSVSWYQQTPGQGLQFLFEYFSETQRNKGNFPGRFSGRQFSNSRSEMNVSTLELGDSALYLCASSLRGLPGDTQYFGPGTRLTVL.

V usage is TRBV30 and J usage is TRBJ1-4; TRBD1 matches at 8 bases. The CDR3 runs to 15 residues. V lost 7 bases and J lost 5; bases outside the gene matches: 12. CDR1 and CDR2 (germline): GTSNPN, SVGIG (reference sequence). The CDR3 loop reads CAFRTGSAGNEKLFF. CDR3 in DNA: TGTGCCTTCAGGACAGGGAGTGCGGGGAATGAAAAACTGTTTTTT.

A few counts support this clone. V gene TRBV11-2 combines with J gene TRBJ2-7; TRBD1 matches at 8 bases. The length of the CDR3 is 16 residues. Germline V lookup: CDR1 SGHAT, CDR2 FQNNGV. Trimming took 6 bases from V and 3 from J; bases not matched to a gene: 13. DNA for the CDR3: TGTGCCAGCAGACTTGGACAGGGTCATCCCTACTACGAGCAGTACTTC. Amino acid sequence: CASRLGQGHPYYEQYF.

CDR3 sequence (DNA): TGTGCCAGCTCAGCTGCAGCAGGGAAGTGGCAGCCCCAGCATTTT. This codes for CASSAAAGKWQPQHF. The chain couples TRBV18 to TRBJ1-5, with a possible D match to TRBD1 (5 bases). The V end lost 5 bases, the J end lost 7 bases, and 18 bases lay between the germline ends. CDR3 length: 15 residues. Germline V gene data show CDR1 as KGHSH and CDR2 as LQKENI.

The chain carries TRBV20-1 and TRBJ2-5; no reliable D call. CDR1 is DFQATT, CDR2 SNEGSKA, per germline (reference sequence). V was shortened by 2 bases and J by 3 bases, with 4 bases between the two germline ends. This CDR3 is 11 amino acids long. The CDR3 protein is CSARQKETQYF. In DNA, the CDR3 is TGCAGTGCTAGACAAAAAGAGACCCAGTACTTC.

This sequence joins TRBV2 and TRBJ2-1; 7 bases line up with TRBD2. Germline V gene data show CDR1 as SNHLY and CDR2 as FYNNEI. V shed 2 bases and J 9 bases; nucleotides not matched to a gene: 7. This CDR3 comprises 14 residues. The CDR3 sequence: CASSENSGVGEQFF. CDR3 nucleotides: TGTGCCAGCAGTGAAAACAGCGGGGTGGGTGAGCAGTTCTTC.

V is TRBV30 and J is TRBJ1-4; unclear D gene. The CDR3 runs 14 residues. V shed 1 base and J shed 7 bases, with 13 bases lying between them. The germline V gene encodes CDR1 GTSNPN and CDR2 SVGIG (reference sequence). The CDR3: CAWSGRWGGEKLFF. For the CDR3, the DNA is TGTGCCTGGAGTGGAAGGTGGGGAGGTGAAAAACTGTTTTTT.

The chain employs TRBV27 and TRBJ1-6, with a possible D match to TRBD1 (6 bases). V dropped 3 bases and J dropped 7 bases, with 10 bases sitting between them. The CDR3 is 14 residues long. Germline-derived CDR1 and CDR2 are MNHEY and SMNVEV (reference sequence). The CDR3 region is CASSFAGANSPLHF. As DNA, the CDR3 is TGTGCCAGCAGTTTCGCAGGGGCGAATTCACCCCTCCACTTT.

This clone was counted a few times. This chain connects TRBV4-1 to TRBJ1-5, with D tentatively TRBD1 (6 bases). The CDR3 is 18 amino acids. The germline V gene encodes CDR1 MGHRA and CDR2 YSYEKL. Trimming took 3 bases from V and 2 from J, leaving 20 bases between them. This CDR3 reads CASSQGGTGTYGNQPQHF. The CDR3 bases are TGCGCCAGCAGCCAGGGCGGAACAGGGACTTACGGCAATCAGCCCCAGCATTTT.

V is TRBV7-6 and J is TRBJ1-1, with 7 bases lining up with TRBD1. CDR3 length: 13 residues. CDR1 and CDR2 (germline): SGHVS, FNYEAQ. The V and J ends lost 8 bases and 0 bases, in that order; junction bases with no gene match: 3. The CDR3 is CASGTAMNTEAFF. DNA for the CDR3: TGTGCCAGCGGGACAGCCATGAACACTGAAGCTTTCTTT.

The V call is TRBV19, the J call TRBJ1-4; D possibly corresponds to TRBD1 (5 bases). Trimming shortened V by 3 bases and J by 10 bases, and 15 bases separated the two germline ends. This CDR3 is 14 amino acids long. The germline gives CDR1 LNHDA, CDR2 SQIVND (reference sequence). The CDR3 protein is CASSIPGQGGKLFF. Here the CDR3 DNA reads TGTGCCAGTAGTATTCCCGGCCAGGGAGGAAAACTGTTTTTT. Full variable domain (remainder filled in from reference TRBV19 and TRBJ1-4): DGGITQSPKYLFRKEGQNVTLSCEQNLNHDAMYWYRQDPGQGLRLIYYSQIVNDFQKGDIAEGYSVSREKKESFPLTVTSAQKNPTAFYLCASSIPGQGGKLFFGSGTQLSVL.

The CDR3 spells CAWEGGPKETQYF. CDR3 nucleotides: TGTGCGTGGGAGGGGGGGCCGAAAGAGACCCAGTACTTC. V is TRBV2 and J is TRBJ2-5; D may be TRBD2 (7 bases). The length of the CDR3 is 13 residues. Germline V gives CDR1 SNHLY, CDR2 FYNNEI.

The V and J genes are TRBV21-1 and TRBJ2-1. TRBV21-1 is termed a pseudogene. The CDR3 length is 14 residues. CDR3 nucleotide sequence: TGTGCCAGCAGCAAAGAGGCTGGGTTCGGTGAGCAGTTCTTC. Translation: CASSKEAGFGEQFF.

The table lists this clone with a few counts. The chain combines TRBV9 with TRBJ2-7; D may correspond to TRBD1 or TRBD2 (5 bases each). The CDR3 length is 13 residues. Looked up from germline, CDR1 is SGDLS and CDR2 is YYNGEE. V was shortened by 3 bases and J by 2 bases, with 9 bases between the two germline ends. This CDR3 reads CASSGGGPYEQYF. The CDR3 DNA reads as TGTGCCAGCAGCGGGGGCGGGCCCTACGAGCAGTACTTC.

V is TRBV5-1 and J is TRBJ2-7; D might be TRBD1 or TRBD2, each matching 5 bases. The CDR3 runs 15 residues. The germline V and J ends were trimmed by 0 bases and 4 bases, with 14 bases remaining between them. Looked up from germline, CDR1 is SGHRS and CDR2 is YFSETQ. CDR3 in amino acids: CASSLEGRIFYEQYF. In DNA form, the CDR3 reads TGCGCCAGCAGCTTGGAGGGACGGATATTTTACGAGCAGTACTTC. The whole variable domain, remainder taken from reference TRBV5-1 and TRBJ2-7, is KAGVTQTPRYLIKTRGQQVTLSCSPISGHRSVSWYQQTPGQGLQFLFEYFSETQRNKGNFPGRFSGRQFSNSRSEMNVSTLELGDSALYLCASSLEGRIFYEQYFGPGTRLTVT.

The V call is TRBV7-2, the J call TRBJ1-5, with 9 nucleotides matching TRBD1. Trimming took 5 bases from V and 2 from J; bases not matched to a gene: 4. The CDR3 runs 15 residues. CDR1 and CDR2 from the germline V gene are SGHTA and FQGNSA. The CDR3 region is CASSRDRAGNQPQHF. CDR3 nucleotide sequence: TGTGCCAGCAGCAGGGACAGGGCAGGCAATCAGCCCCAGCATTTT.

In regard to this clone: Other nucleotide sequences in the sample specify the same CDR3. V is TRBV5-4 and J is TRBJ1-1; TRBD1 is a possible D gene (5 bases). The CDR3 runs to 14 residues. V dropped 6 bases and J dropped 5 bases, with 17 bases sitting between them. Germline lookup yields CDR1 SGHNT and CDR2 YYREEE (reference sequence). CDR3 coding DNA: TGTGCCAGCACCCCCTCCGGGGGGAGGACTGAAGCTTTCTTT. Residues: CASTPSGGRTEAFF. The variable domain in full, with the rest retrieved from reference TRBV5-4 and TRBJ1-1, is ETGVTQSPTHLIKTRGQQVTLRCSSQSGHNTVSWYQQALGQGPQFIFQYYREEENGRGNFPPRFSGLQFPNYSSELNVNALELDDSALYLCASTPSGGRTEAFFGQGTRLTVV.

V usage is TRBV9 and J usage is TRBJ2-1; TRBD1 matches at 7 bases. With 4 bases clipped from V and 6 bases from J, the junction kept 7 bases outside the gene matches. From germline, CDR1 is SGDLS and CDR2 YYNGEE. The CDR3 consists of 14 residues. CDR3 amino acids: CASSTSGQVNEQFF. CDR3 nucleotide sequence: TGTGCCAGCAGCACCAGTGGACAGGTCAATGAGCAGTTCTTC.

This clone was counted only a few times. The chain uses TRBV30 and TRBJ1-6; no firm D call. CDR1 and CDR2 (germline): GTSNPN, SVGIG (reference sequence). V lost 2 bases, J lost 8 bases, and 22 bases lay in between. The CDR3 is 17 amino acids. The CDR3 nucleotides read TGTGCCTGGAGTAGCGAGGTGTCTTATTACTTTGATTCACCCCTCCACTTT. It is translated as CAWSSEVSYYFDSPLHF.

The chain has TRBV27 and TRBJ1-1, with D perhaps matching TRBD1 (6 bases). V was clipped by 3 bases and J by 5 bases, with 10 bases between them. CDR3 length equals 13 residues. CDR1 and CDR2 (germline): MNHEY, SMNVEV (reference sequence). CDR3 residues: CASSFPGETEAFF. CDR3 nucleotide sequence: TGTGCCAGCAGTTTCCCAGGGGAAACTGAAGCTTTCTTT.

This chain links TRBV19 with TRBJ2-1, with D uncertain. Per the germline V gene, CDR1 is LNHDA and CDR2 is SQIVND (reference sequence). This CDR3 spans 14 amino acids. Trimming took 4 bases from V and 9 from J, leaving 16 bases between them. The CDR3 region is CASSKSGSGGEQFF. The CDR3 DNA reads TGTGCCAGTAGTAAAAGTGGTTCCGGTGGTGAGCAGTTCTTC.

This chain uses TRBV7-2 with TRBJ2-1; D ambiguous. Deletions cut 1 base from V and 4 bases from J, with 5 bases between. CDR1 is SGHTA, CDR2 FQGNSA, per germline. The CDR3 length is 13 residues. Written as DNA, the CDR3 is TGTGCCAGCAGCTTAGACCCTTACAATGAGCAGTTCTTC. Its translation is CASSLDPYNEQFF.

The chain uses TRBV5-4 and TRBJ2-5; D remains ambiguous. Germline CDR1 and CDR2: SGHNT and YYREEE (reference sequence). Trimming shortened V by 4 bases and J by 1 base, and 14 bases separated the two germline ends. The CDR3 totals 15 residues. The CDR3 coding sequence is TGTGCCAGCAGCCCTGGTGGTCAGTCCCAAGAGACCCAGTACTTC. Its translation is CASSPGGQSQETQYF.

This chain uses TRBV19 with TRBJ1-4, with D possibly matching TRBD1 (5 bases). Trimming removed 6 bases from V and 0 bases from J, with 5 bases in between. Germline CDR1 is LNHDA and CDR2 is SQIVND (reference sequence). The CDR3 is made up of 13 amino acids. DNA of the CDR3: TGTGCCAGTAGAGGGGCAACTAATGAAAAACTGTTTTTT. Protein: CASRGATNEKLFF.